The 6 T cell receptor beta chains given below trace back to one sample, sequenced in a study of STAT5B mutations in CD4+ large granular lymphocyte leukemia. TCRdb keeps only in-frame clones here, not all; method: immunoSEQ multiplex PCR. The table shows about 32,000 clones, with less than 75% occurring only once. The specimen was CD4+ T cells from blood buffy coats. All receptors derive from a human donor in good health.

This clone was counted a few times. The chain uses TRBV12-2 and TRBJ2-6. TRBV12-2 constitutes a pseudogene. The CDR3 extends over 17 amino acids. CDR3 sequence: CASRLRRILLGANVLTF. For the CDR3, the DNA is TGTGCAAGTCGCCTCAGACGGATACTCTTGGGGGCCAACGTCCTGACTTTC.

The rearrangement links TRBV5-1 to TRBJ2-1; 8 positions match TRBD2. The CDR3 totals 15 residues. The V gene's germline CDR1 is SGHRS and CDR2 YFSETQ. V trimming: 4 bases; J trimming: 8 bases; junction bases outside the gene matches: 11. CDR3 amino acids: CASSARVGGAHEQFF. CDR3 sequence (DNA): TGCGCCAGCAGCGCGAGAGTCGGGGGGGCGCATGAGCAGTTCTTC.

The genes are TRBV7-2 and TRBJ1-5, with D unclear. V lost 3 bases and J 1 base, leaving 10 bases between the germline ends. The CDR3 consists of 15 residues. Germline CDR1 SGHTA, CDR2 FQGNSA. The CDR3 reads CASSFMGKSNQPQHF. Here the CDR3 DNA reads TGTGCCAGCAGCTTCATGGGGAAGAGCAATCAGCCCCAGCATTTT.

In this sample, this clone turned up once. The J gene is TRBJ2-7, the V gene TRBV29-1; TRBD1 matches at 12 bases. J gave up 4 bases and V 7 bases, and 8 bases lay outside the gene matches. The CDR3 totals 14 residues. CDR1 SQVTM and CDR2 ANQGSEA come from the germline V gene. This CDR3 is CSGGTGGAIYEQYF. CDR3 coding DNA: TGCAGCGGGGGGACAGGGGGCGCGATATACGAGCAGTACTTC.

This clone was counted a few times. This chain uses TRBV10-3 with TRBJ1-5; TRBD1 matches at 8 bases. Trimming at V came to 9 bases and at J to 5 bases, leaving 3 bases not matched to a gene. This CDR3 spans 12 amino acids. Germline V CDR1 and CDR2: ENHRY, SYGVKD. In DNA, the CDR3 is TGTGCCATTGGGACAGGAGATCAGCCCCAGCATTTT. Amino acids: CAIGTGDQPQHF.

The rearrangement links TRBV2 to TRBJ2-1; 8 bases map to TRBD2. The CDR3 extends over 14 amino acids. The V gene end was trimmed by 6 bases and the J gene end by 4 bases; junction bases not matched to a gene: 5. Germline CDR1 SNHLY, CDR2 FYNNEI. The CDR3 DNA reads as TGTGCCAGCAGGGGCGGGGGGATATACAATGAGCAGTTCTTC. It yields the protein CASRGGGIYNEQFF.